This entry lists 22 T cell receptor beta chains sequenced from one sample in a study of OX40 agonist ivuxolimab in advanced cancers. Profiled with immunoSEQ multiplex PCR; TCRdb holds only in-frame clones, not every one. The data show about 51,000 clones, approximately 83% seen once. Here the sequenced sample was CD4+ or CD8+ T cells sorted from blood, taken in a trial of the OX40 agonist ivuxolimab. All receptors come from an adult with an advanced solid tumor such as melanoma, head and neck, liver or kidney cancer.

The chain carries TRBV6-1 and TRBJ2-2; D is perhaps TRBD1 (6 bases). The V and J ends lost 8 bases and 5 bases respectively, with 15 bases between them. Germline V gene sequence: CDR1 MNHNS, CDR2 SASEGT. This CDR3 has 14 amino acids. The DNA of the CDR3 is TGTGCCAGCGATCCCCAGGGGCTAACCGGGGAGCTGTTTTTT. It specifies CASDPQGLTGELFF.

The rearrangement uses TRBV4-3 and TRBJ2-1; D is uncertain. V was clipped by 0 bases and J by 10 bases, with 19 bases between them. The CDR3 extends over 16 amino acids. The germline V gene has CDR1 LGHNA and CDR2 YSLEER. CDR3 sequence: CASSQDLESARREQFF. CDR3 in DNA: TGCGCCAGCAGCCAAGATCTCGAGTCGGCCCGACGAGAGCAGTTCTTC.

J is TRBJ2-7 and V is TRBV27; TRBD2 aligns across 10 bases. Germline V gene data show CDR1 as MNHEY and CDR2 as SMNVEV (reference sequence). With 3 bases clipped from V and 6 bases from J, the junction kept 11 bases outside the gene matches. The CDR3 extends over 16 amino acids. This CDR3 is CASSFILAGAPREQYF. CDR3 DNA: TGTGCCAGCAGTTTTATCCTAGCGGGGGCCCCCCGCGAGCAGTACTTC.

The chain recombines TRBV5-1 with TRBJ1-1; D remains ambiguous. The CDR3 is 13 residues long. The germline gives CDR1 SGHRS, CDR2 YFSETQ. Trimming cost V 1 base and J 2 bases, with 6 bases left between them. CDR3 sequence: CASSLRVNTEAFF. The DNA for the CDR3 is TGCGCCAGCAGCTTGAGGGTTAACACTGAAGCTTTCTTT.

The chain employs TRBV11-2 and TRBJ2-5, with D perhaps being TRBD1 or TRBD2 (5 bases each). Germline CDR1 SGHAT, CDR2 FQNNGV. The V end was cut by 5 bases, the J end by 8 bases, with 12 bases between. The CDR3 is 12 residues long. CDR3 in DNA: TGTGCCAGCAGCCGGGACCGAGAAACCCAGTACTTC. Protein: CASSRDRETQYF.

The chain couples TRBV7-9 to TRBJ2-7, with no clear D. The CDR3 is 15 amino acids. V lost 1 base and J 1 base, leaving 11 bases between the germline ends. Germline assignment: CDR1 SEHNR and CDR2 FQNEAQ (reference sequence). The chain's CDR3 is CASSLDSLRSYEQYF. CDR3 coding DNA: TGTGCCAGCAGCTTAGATTCCCTGAGATCCTACGAGCAGTACTTC.

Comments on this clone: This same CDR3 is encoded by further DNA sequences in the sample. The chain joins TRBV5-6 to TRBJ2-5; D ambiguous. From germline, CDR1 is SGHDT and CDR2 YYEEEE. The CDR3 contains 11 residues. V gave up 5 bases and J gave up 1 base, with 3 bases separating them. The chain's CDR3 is CASSFQETQYF. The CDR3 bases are TGTGCCAGCAGTTTCCAAGAGACCCAGTACTTC.

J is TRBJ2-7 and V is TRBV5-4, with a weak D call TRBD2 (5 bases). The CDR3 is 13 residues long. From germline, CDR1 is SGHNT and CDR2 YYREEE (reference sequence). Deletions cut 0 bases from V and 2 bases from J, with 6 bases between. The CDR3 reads CASSLAGTYEQYF. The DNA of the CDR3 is TGTGCCAGCAGCTTGGCGGGAACCTACGAGCAGTACTTC.

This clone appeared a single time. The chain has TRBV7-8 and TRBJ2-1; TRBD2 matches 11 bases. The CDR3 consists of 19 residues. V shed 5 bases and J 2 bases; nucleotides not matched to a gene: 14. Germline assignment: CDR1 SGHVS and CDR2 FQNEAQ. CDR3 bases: TGTGCCAGCAGCCCCTTCAGAATTAGCGGGGGGGCCCCCTACAATGAGCAGTTCTTC. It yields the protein CASSPFRISGGAPYNEQFF.

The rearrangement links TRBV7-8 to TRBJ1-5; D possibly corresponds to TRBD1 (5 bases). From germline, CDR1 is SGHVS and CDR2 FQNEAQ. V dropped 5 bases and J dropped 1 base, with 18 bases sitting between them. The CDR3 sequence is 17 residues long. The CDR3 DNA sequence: TGTGCCAGCAGCCCCCTCCGGGCTAGACAGAGCAATCAGCCCCAGCATTTT. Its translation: CASSPLRARQSNQPQHF.

The CDR3 nucleotides are TGTGCCAGCAGCCAAGGGAGGGGGCGCCGGCCCGAGCAGTACTTC. Residues: CASSQGRGRRPEQYF. The chain couples TRBV14 to TRBJ2-7; D perhaps matches TRBD1 (7 bases). The V end was cut by 1 base, the J end by 6 bases, with 16 bases between. This CDR3 region has 15 residues. CDR1 is SGHDN, CDR2 FVKESK, per germline.

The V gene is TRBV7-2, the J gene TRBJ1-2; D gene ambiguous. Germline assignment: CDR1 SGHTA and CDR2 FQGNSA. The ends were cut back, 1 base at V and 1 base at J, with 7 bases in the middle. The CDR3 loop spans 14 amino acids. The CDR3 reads CASSLGHSNYGYTF. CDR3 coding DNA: TGTGCCAGCAGCTTAGGTCACAGTAACTATGGCTACACCTTC.

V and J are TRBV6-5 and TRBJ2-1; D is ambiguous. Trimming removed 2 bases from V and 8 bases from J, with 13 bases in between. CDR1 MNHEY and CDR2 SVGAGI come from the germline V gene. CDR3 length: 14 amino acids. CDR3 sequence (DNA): TGTGCCAGCAGTTACAGAGCCTCGGGCCATGAGCAGTTCTTC. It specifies CASSYRASGHEQFF.

CDR3 in DNA: TGTGCCAGCTCGTCCACGGGCGCTGAAGCTTTCTTT. The encoded protein is CASSSTGAEAFF. The chain has TRBV18 and TRBJ1-1, with D uncertain. Germline values: CDR1 KGHSH, CDR2 LQKENI. Trimming took 6 bases from V and 6 from J, leaving 11 bases between them. There are 12 residues in the CDR3.

This CDR3 reads CASSPRGTNEQFF. The CDR3 DNA follows: TGTGCCAGCTCACCACGGGGGACCAATGAGCAGTTCTTC. V is TRBV18 and J is TRBJ2-1; D is perhaps TRBD1 or TRBD2 (5 bases each). Between the trimmed V and J ends, which lost 1 base and 6 bases, there was a span of 7 bases. Germline CDR1 reads KGHSH; CDR2 reads LQKENI. The CDR3 extends over 13 amino acids.

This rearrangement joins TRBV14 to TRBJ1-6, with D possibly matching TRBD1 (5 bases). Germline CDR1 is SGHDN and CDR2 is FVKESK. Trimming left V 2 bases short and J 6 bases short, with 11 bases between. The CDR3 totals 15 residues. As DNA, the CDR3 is TGTGCCAGCAGCCAACAGGGAACCGTTAATTCACCCCTCCACTTT. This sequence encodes CASSQQGTVNSPLHF.

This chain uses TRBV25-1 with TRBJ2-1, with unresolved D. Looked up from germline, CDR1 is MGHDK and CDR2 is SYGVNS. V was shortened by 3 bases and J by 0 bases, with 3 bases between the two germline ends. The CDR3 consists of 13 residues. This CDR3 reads CASSEVSYNEQFF. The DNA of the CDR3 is TGTGCCAGCAGTGAGGTCTCCTACAATGAGCAGTTCTTC.

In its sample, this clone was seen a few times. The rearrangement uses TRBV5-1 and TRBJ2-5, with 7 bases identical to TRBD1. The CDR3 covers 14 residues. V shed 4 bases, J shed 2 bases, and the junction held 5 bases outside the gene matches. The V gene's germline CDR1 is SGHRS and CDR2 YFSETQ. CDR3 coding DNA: TGCGCCAGCAGCATGACAGGGCAACAAGAGACCCAGTACTTC. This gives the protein CASSMTGQQETQYF.

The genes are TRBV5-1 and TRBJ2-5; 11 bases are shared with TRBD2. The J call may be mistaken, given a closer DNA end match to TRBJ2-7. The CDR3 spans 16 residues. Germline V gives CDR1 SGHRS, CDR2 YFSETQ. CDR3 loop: CASSFSSGGFSYEQYF. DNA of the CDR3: TGCGCCAGCAGCTTCTCTAGCGGGGGGTTCTCCTACGAGCAGTACTTC.

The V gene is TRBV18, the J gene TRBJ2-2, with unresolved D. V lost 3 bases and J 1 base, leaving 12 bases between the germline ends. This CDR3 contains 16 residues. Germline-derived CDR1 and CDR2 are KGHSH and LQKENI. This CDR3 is CASSPDPRLNTGELFF. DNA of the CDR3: TGTGCCAGCTCACCGGATCCCAGGTTGAACACCGGGGAGCTGTTTTTT.

The chain's CDR3 is CASSLRGGNSNQPQHF. The CDR3 DNA sequence: TGTGCCAGCAGCTTGAGAGGGGGGAATAGCAATCAGCCCCAGCATTTT. The chain joins TRBV5-5 to TRBJ1-5; possible D gene TRBD1, 6 bases. V was shortened by 1 base and J by 0 bases, with 11 bases between the two germline ends. CDR1 is SGHKS, CDR2 YYEKEE, per germline (reference sequence). The length of the CDR3 is 16 residues.

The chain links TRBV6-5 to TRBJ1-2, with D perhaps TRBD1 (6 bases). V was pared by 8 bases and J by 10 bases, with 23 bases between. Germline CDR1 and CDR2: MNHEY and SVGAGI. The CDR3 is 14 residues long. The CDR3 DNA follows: TGTGCCAGCCGATTACGCGGGGGGCGGTTCAACTACACCTTC. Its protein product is CASRLRGGRFNYTF.